Below, one T cell receptor (beta chain) is given with its context. Its antigen remains unidentified. The data originate from a study of shared clonotypes between healthy human individuals. The wider study: Used for every donor were three CD4 naive, three CD4 memory, two CD8 naive and one CD8 memory plate. Regarding the study as a whole: Across several donors, naive CD4 shared 4.5% to 6%, naive CD8 under 4%, memory CD4 more than 2%, memory CD8 around 0.42%.

This table comes from immunoSEQ multiplex PCR, and its TCRdb copy is limited to in-frame clones, with some not included. The sample consists of 1,400,000 or so clones, approximately 98.5% of them appearing once. The CDR3 contains 14 residues. The germline gives CDR1 SGHTA, CDR2 FQGNSA. Trimming took 4 bases from V and 6 from J; bases not matched to a gene: 6. The rearrangement uses TRBV7-2 and TRBJ1-5; TRBD1 aligns across 7 bases. Source material: naive CD4+ T cells sorted from blood. Subset of the sample: CD45RA+ positively selected. The TCR was taken from a man between 25 and 39 years old in good health. Written as DNA, the CDR3 is TGTGCCAGCAGCTCGCAGGGGGGTAGTCAGCCCCAGCATTTT. It encodes CASSSQGGSQPQHF. Looking up the rest from reference TRBV7-2 and TRBJ1-5 gives the full variable domain: GAGVSQSPSNKVTEKGKDVELRCDPISGHTALYWYRQSLGQGLEFLIYFQGNSAPDKSGLPSDRFSAERTGGSVSTLTIQRTQQEDSAVYLCASSSQGGSQPQHFGDGTRLSIL.